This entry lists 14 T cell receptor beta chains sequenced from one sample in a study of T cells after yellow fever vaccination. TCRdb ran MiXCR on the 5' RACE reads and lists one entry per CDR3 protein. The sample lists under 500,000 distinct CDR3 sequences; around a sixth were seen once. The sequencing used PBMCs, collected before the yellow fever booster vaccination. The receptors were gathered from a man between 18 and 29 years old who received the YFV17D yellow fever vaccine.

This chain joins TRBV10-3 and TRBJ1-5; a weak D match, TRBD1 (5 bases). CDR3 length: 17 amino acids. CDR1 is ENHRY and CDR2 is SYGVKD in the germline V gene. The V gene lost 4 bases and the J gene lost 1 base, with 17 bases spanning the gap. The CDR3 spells CAISGAGREGSNQPQHF. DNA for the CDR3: TGTGCCATCAGTGGGGCTGGCAGGGAGGGAAGCAATCAGCCCCAGCATTTT.

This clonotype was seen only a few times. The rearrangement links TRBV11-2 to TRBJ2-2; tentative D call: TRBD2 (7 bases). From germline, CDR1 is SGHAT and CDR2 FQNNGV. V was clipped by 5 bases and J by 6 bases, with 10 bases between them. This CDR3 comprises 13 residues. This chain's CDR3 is CASSRGAPGELFF. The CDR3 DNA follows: TGTGCCAGCAGCCGGGGGGCTCCCGGGGAGCTGTTTTTT.

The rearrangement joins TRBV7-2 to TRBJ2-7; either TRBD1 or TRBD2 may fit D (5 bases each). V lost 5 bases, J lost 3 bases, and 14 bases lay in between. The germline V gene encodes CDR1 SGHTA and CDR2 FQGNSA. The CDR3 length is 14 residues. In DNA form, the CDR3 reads TGTGCCAGCAGCCTAAACCCAGGGAGCTACGAGCAGTACGTC. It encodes CASSLNPGSYEQYV.

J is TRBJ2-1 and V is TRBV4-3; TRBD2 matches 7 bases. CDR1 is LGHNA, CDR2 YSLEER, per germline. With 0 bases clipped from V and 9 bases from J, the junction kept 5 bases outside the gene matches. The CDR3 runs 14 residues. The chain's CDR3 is CASSQDAGVGEQFF. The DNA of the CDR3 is TGCGCCAGCAGCCAAGATGCGGGGGTCGGTGAGCAGTTCTTC.

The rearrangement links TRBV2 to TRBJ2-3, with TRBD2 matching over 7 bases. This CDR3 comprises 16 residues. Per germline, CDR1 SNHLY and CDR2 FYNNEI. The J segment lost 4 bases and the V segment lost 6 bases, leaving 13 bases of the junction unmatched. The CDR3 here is CASRDQLAAGADTQYF. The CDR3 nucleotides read TGTGCCAGCAGGGATCAGCTAGCGGCGGGGGCAGATACGCAGTATTTT.

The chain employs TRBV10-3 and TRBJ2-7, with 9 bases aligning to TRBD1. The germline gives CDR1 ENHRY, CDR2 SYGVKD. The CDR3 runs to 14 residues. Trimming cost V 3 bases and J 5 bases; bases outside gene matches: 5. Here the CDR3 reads CAISEDRGWDEQYF. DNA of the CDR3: TGTGCCATCAGTGAAGACAGGGGGTGGGACGAGCAGTACTTC.

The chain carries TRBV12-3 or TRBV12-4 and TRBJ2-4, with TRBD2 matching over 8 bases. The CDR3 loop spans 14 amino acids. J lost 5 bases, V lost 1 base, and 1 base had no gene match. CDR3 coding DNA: TGTGCCAGCAGTTTAGACGGGGGGGAAAACATTCAGTACTTC. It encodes CASSLDGGENIQYF.

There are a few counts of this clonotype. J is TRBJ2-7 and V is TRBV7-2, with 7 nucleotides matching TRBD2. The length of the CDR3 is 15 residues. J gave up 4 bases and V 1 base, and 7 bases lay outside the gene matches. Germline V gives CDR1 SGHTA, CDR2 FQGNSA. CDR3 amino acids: CASSLVRSGGYEQYF. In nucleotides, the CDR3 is TGTGCCAGCAGCTTAGTCCGTTCGGGGGGTTACGAGCAGTACTTC.

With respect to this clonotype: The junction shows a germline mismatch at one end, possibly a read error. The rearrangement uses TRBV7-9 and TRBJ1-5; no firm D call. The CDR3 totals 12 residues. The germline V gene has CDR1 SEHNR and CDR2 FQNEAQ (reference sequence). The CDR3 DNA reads TGTGCCAGCAGCTCCGGGAGCAAGCCCCATCATTTT. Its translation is CASSSGSKPHHF.

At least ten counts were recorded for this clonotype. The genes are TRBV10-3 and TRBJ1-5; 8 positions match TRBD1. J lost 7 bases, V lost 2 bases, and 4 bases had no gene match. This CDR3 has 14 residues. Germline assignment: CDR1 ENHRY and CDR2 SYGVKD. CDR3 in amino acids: CAISERTGRQPQHF. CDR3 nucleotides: TGTGCCATCAGTGAGAGGACAGGGCGACAGCCCCAGCATTTT.

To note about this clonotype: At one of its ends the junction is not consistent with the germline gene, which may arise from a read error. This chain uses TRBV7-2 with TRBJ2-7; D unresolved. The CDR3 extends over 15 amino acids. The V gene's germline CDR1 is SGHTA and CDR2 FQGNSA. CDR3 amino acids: CAGSLGLQSSYEQYF. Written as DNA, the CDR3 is TGTGCCGGCAGCTTAGGGCTCCAGAGCTCCTACGAGCAGTACTTC.

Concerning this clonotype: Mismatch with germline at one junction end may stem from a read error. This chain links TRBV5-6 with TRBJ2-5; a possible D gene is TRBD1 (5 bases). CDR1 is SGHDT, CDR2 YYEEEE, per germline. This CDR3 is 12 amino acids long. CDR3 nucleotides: TGTGCCAGCAGCTTTGGGGCCCACGCCAAGAACTTC. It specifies CASSFGAHAKNF.

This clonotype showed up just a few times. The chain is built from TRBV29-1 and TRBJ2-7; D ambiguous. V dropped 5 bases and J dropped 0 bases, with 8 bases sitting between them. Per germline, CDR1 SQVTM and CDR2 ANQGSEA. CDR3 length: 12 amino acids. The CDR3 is CSVTLSSYEQYF. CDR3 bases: TGCAGCGTTACTCTGAGCTCCTACGAGCAGTACTTC.

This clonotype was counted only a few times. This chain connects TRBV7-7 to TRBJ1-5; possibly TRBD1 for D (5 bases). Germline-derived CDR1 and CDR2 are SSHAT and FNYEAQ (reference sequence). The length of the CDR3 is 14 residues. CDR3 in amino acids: CATTVPGRNQPQHF. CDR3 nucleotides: TGTGCTACCACGGTCCCGGGGCGCAATCAGCCCCAGCATTTT.